Listed here are 21 T cell receptor beta chains from one sample, sequenced in a study of blood T cell repertoires in COVID-19. TCRdb's copy holds only in-frame clones and misses some; the assay was immunoSEQ multiplex PCR. Among about 160,000 clones listed, 80% were seen once. The sequenced material came from PBMCs or T cells enriched from blood (not recorded which). The receptors originated from an older woman who had recovered from COVID-19.

CDR3: CASSEKRGENYGYTF. CDR3 sequence (DNA): TGTGCCAGCAGTGAAAAAAGGGGTGAGAACTATGGCTACACCTTC. The chain uses TRBV6-1 and TRBJ1-2; D is perhaps TRBD1 (5 bases). The V gene lost 2 bases and the J gene lost 2 bases, with 12 bases spanning the gap. The CDR3 extends over 15 amino acids. Germline V CDR1 and CDR2: MNHNS, SASEGT.

The DNA for the CDR3 is TGTGCAAGTCGCTTAGCGAGAACTAGCGGTAACAACAATGAGCAGTTCTTC. As protein: CASRLARTSGNNNEQFF. This rearrangement joins TRBV12-2 to TRBJ2-1; no DNA check was done on the table's D call, TRBD2. TRBV12-2 is tagged as a pseudogene. CDR3 length: 17 amino acids.

This sequence joins TRBV29-1 and TRBJ1-1; 7 nucleotides match TRBD1. CDR1 SQVTM and CDR2 ANQGSEA come from the germline V gene. This CDR3 spans 11 amino acids. CDR3 sequence (DNA): TGCAGTACAGGGGTTTACACTGAAGCTTTCTTT. Its translation is CSTGVYTEAFF. Using reference TRBV29-1 and TRBJ1-1 for the parts outside the CDR3, the full variable domain is SAVISQKPSRDICQRGTSLTIQCQVDSQVTMMFWYRQQPGQSLTLIATANQGSEATYESGFVIDKFPISRPNLTFSTLTVSNMSPEDSSIYLCSTGVYTEAFFGQGTRLTVV.

This chain joins TRBV19 and TRBJ2-5, with D possibly matching TRBD2 (7 bases). The germline V gene encodes CDR1 LNHDA and CDR2 SQIVND (reference sequence). The V end lost 9 bases, the J end lost 0 bases, and 11 bases lay between the germline ends. This CDR3 spans 13 amino acids. CDR3 residues: CASSGTNQETQYF. CDR3 nucleotides: TGTGCCAGCAGCGGGACAAACCAAGAGACCCAGTACTTC.

V is TRBV7-8 and J is TRBJ2-7, with 7 bases aligning to TRBD1. Germline V gene sequence: CDR1 SGHVS, CDR2 FQNEAQ. This CDR3 has 13 residues. J gave up 4 bases and V 4 bases, and 4 bases lay outside the gene matches. Here the CDR3 DNA reads TGTGCCAGCAGCTCGGGACAGAGTTACGAGCAGTACTTC. It encodes CASSSGQSYEQYF.

This clone came up a few times. V is TRBV18 and J is TRBJ1-2, with a possible D match to TRBD1 (6 bases). Germline CDR1 and CDR2: KGHSH and LQKENI. The CDR3 spans 13 residues. Trimming shortened V by 4 bases and J by 8 bases, and 14 bases separated the two germline ends. CDR3 region: CASSQLQGSGYTF. The CDR3 DNA reads TGTGCCAGCTCACAATTACAGGGTAGCGGCTACACCTTC.

The V and J genes are TRBV10-2 and TRBJ1-1, with D unresolved. The CDR3 length is 14 residues. Germline V gene data show CDR1 as WSHSY and CDR2 as SAAADI. The germline V and J ends were trimmed by 1 base and 1 base, with 7 bases remaining between them. CDR3: CASSEWRGNTEAFF. The CDR3 DNA reads as TGCGCCAGCAGTGAGTGGCGGGGGAACACTGAAGCTTTCTTT.

V usage is TRBV5-6 and J usage is TRBJ1-1, with D unclear. Trimming stripped 4 bases from V and 1 base from J, with 14 bases between. CDR1 is SGHDT, CDR2 YYEEEE, per germline. CDR3 length: 15 amino acids. In DNA, the CDR3 is TGTGCCAGCAGCGAACTCTTCCGACAGAACACTGAAGCTTTCTTT. Translation gives CASSELFRQNTEAFF.

This clone is a singleton in its sample. This chain connects TRBV5-4 to TRBJ2-2, with 9 bases that match TRBD2. Losses at the gene ends were 0 bases for V and 7 bases for J; bases not matched to a gene: 4. Germline V lookup: CDR1 SGHNT, CDR2 YYREEE (reference sequence). The CDR3 is 15 amino acids. This chain's CDR3 is CASSLGASGDGELFF. Written as DNA, the CDR3 is TGTGCCAGCAGCTTGGGGGCTAGCGGGGACGGGGAGCTGTTTTTT. The full variable domain, its missing parts supplied by reference TRBV5-4 and TRBJ2-2, is ETGVTQSPTHLIKTRGQQVTLRCSSQSGHNTVSWYQQALGQGPQFIFQYYREEENGRGNFPPRFSGLQFPNYSSELNVNALELDDSALYLCASSLGASGDGELFFGEGSRLTVL.

This sequence joins TRBV20-1 and TRBJ2-2; 11 bases agree with TRBD2. The germline CDR1 and CDR2 sequences are DFQATT and SNEGSKA (reference sequence). Unmatched junction bases numbered 12, after V lost 3 bases and J lost 3 bases. The CDR3 consists of 18 residues. The CDR3 loop is CSASLASGGHGYTGELFF. The CDR3 DNA sequence: TGCAGTGCTAGTCTGGCTAGCGGGGGGCACGGTTACACCGGGGAGCTGTTTTTT.

The chain carries TRBV27 and TRBJ2-5, with TRBD1 matching 8 bases. Germline V lookup: CDR1 MNHEY, CDR2 SMNVEV (reference sequence). V was pared by 7 bases and J by 4 bases, with 14 bases of the junction left unmatched. This CDR3 contains 16 residues. The CDR3 loop reads CASTGRTGMVGETQYF. The CDR3 coding sequence is TGTGCCAGCACCGGAAGGACAGGGATGGTTGGAGAGACCCAGTACTTC.

The chain has TRBV7-8 and TRBJ1-4; D perhaps matches TRBD1 (6 bases). V was clipped by 2 bases and J by 8 bases, with 15 bases between them. Per germline, CDR1 SGHVS and CDR2 FQNEAQ. CDR3 length: 15 residues. In DNA form, the CDR3 reads TGTGCCAGCAGCTTAACCTGGGGGCAGGAGGAAAAACTGTTTTTT. Its protein is CASSLTWGQEEKLFF.

The V and J genes are TRBV5-1 and TRBJ2-5; TRBD2 agrees at 12 bases. The CDR3 length is 15 residues. Germline V gene data show CDR1 as SGHRS and CDR2 as YFSETQ. With 4 bases clipped from V and 2 bases from J, the junction kept 3 bases outside the gene matches. This CDR3 is CASSPSGGGQETQYF. In DNA, the CDR3 is TGCGCCAGCAGCCCTAGCGGGGGGGGTCAAGAGACCCAGTACTTC.

The chain joins TRBV5-8 to TRBJ2-1; TRBD2 agrees at 8 bases. Germline CDR1 and CDR2: SGHTS and YDEGEE. V trimming: 4 bases; J trimming: 0 bases; junction bases outside the gene matches: 6. The length of the CDR3 is 16 residues. CDR3 coding DNA: TGTGCCAGCAGCCTCCCCGGGACTAGCTCCTACAATGAGCAGTTCTTC. Residues: CASSLPGTSSYNEQFF. The entire variable domain, with the rest obtained from reference TRBV5-8 and TRBJ2-1, is as follows: EAGVTQSPTHLIKTRGQQATLRCSPISGHTSVYWYQQALGLGLQFLLWYDEGEERNRGNFPPRFSGRQFPNYSSELNVNALELEDSALYLCASSLPGTSSYNEQFFGPGTRLTVL.

This chain connects TRBV19 to TRBJ1-2; no reliable D call. The germline V gene encodes CDR1 LNHDA and CDR2 SQIVND (reference sequence). V was cut by 9 bases and J by 3 bases, with 32 bases left in between. The CDR3 contains 19 residues. This CDR3 is CASPLGSGCRERDHYGYTF. The CDR3 nucleotides are TGTGCCAGCCCCCTCGGGTCGGGGTGCCGGGAAAGGGATCACTATGGCTACACCTTC.

This clone appeared once. This chain uses TRBV4-1 with TRBJ1-5; tentative D call: TRBD1 (5 bases). The CDR3 is 16 residues long. Trimming pared 1 base from V and 4 bases from J, leaving 14 bases between. CDR1 MGHRA and CDR2 YSYEKL come from the germline V gene. The CDR3 spells CASSQVGGSENQPQHF. CDR3 nucleotide sequence: TGCGCCAGCAGCCAAGTCGGGGGATCAGAGAATCAGCCCCAGCATTTT.

This chain uses TRBV7-9 with TRBJ1-1; D gene unclear. The CDR3 is 12 residues long. Per the germline V gene, CDR1 is SEHNR and CDR2 is FQNEAQ (reference sequence). Trimming stripped 6 bases from V and 1 base from J, with 6 bases between. The CDR3 sequence is CASRRQNTEAFF. The CDR3 bases are TGTGCCAGCAGAAGACAGAACACTGAAGCTTTCTTT.

The V gene is TRBV3-1 (or the pseudogene TRBV3-2), the J gene TRBJ1-2; unclear D gene. The germline CDR1 and CDR2 sequences are LGHDT and YNNKEL (reference sequence). Deletions cut 0 bases from V and 2 bases from J, with 7 bases between. The CDR3 contains 14 residues. The CDR3 is CASSQEPENYGYTF. The CDR3 DNA reads TGTGCCAGCAGCCAAGAACCGGAGAACTATGGCTACACCTTC.

The gene calls are TRBV5-1 and TRBJ1-2; D is unclear. The CDR3 has 13 amino acids. Germline CDR1 SGHRS, CDR2 YFSETQ. Deletions cut 4 bases from V and 0 bases from J, with 7 bases between. CDR3 DNA sequence: TGCGCCAGCAGCGAGGGTCCTAACTATGGCTACACCTTC. Its protein is CASSEGPNYGYTF. Together with reference TRBV5-1 and TRBJ1-2, the CDR3 gives the full variable domain: KAGVTQTPRYLIKTRGQQVTLSCSPISGHRSVSWYQQTPGQGLQFLFEYFSETQRNKGNFPGRFSGRQFSNSRSEMNVSTLELGDSALYLCASSEGPNYGYTFGSGTRLTVV.

This clone has only a few counts. V gene TRBV5-1 combines with J gene TRBJ1-5; 7 positions match TRBD1. The germline CDR1 and CDR2 sequences are SGHRS and YFSETQ. The CDR3 totals 15 residues. Trimming at V came to 0 bases and at J to 2 bases, leaving 2 bases not matched to a gene. The CDR3 is CASSLAGQRNQPQHF. CDR3 nucleotides: TGCGCCAGCAGCTTGGCGGGACAGCGCAATCAGCCCCAGCATTTT.

This sequence joins TRBV5-1 and TRBJ2-1, with D tentatively TRBD2 (6 bases). V was pared by 2 bases and J by 0 bases, with 15 bases between. This CDR3 contains 17 residues. Per the germline V gene, CDR1 is SGHRS and CDR2 is YFSETQ. Here the CDR3 reads CASSFPPPGSSYNEQFF. The CDR3 nucleotides read TGCGCCAGCAGCTTTCCCCCGCCCGGGAGCTCCTACAATGAGCAGTTCTTC. The variable domain in full, completed from reference TRBV5-1 and TRBJ2-1, reads KAGVTQTPRYLIKTRGQQVTLSCSPISGHRSVSWYQQTPGQGLQFLFEYFSETQRNKGNFPGRFSGRQFSNSRSEMNVSTLELGDSALYLCASSFPPPGSSYNEQFFGPGTRLTVL.